Presented here are 22 T cell receptor beta chains from one specimen sequenced in a study of blood T cell repertoires in COVID-19. Clones were sequenced by immunoSEQ multiplex PCR, and TCRdb holds only the in-frame ones, with some missing. The sample holds about 120,000 clones, approximately 79% seen once. The specimen sequenced was peripheral blood. Every receptor here comes from a woman at least 80 years old with active or convalescent COVID-19.

The V call is TRBV19, the J call TRBJ2-6; D is undetermined. The CDR3 extends over 16 amino acids. Germline V gene data show CDR1 as LNHDA and CDR2 as SQIVND (reference sequence). The V end lost 5 bases, the J end lost 0 bases, and 11 bases lay between the germline ends. The CDR3 region is CASSAALSSGANVLTF. The CDR3 DNA follows: TGTGCCAGTAGTGCCGCCCTTAGCTCTGGGGCCAACGTCCTGACTTTC.

The chain employs TRBV25-1 and TRBJ2-2; TRBD2 agrees at 10 bases. The length of the CDR3 is 18 residues. V trimming: 1 base; J trimming: 5 bases; junction bases outside the gene matches: 10. CDR1 and CDR2 from the germline V gene are MGHDK and SYGVNS. This CDR3 reads CASSEWTSGLSKTGELFF. The CDR3 DNA reads TGTGCCAGCAGTGAATGGACTAGCGGACTTTCCAAAACCGGGGAGCTGTTTTTT.

J is TRBJ1-5 and V is TRBV5-8, with a weak D call TRBD1 (5 bases). The CDR3 spans 14 residues. The V and J ends lost 4 bases and 7 bases respectively, with 15 bases between them. Per the germline V gene, CDR1 is SGHTS and CDR2 is YDEGEE. The CDR3 coding sequence is TGTGCCAGCAGCCCGGGGTGGGGGGACCAGCCCCAGCATTTT. Translated, it gives CASSPGWGDQPQHF. The full variable domain, completed using reference TRBV5-8 and TRBJ1-5, is EAGVTQSPTHLIKTRGQQATLRCSPISGHTSVYWYQQALGLGLQFLLWYDEGEERNRGNFPPRFSGRQFPNYSSELNVNALELEDSALYLCASSPGWGDQPQHFGDGTRLSIL.

The CDR3 DNA follows: TGTGCCAGCAGCCAGGGACAGGATTATGGCTACACCTTC. Its translation: CASSQGQDYGYTF. This rearrangement joins TRBV11-2 to TRBJ1-2; 8 bases map to TRBD1. The CDR3 runs 13 residues. J was trimmed by 5 bases and V by 5 bases; bases with no gene match: 4. Germline V CDR1 and CDR2: SGHAT, FQNNGV.

The table lists this clone with a few counts. The chain carries TRBV7-9 and TRBJ1-2, with 8 bases lining up with TRBD1. The ends lost 5 bases at V and 4 bases at J; junction bases unmatched: 9. The CDR3 contains 15 residues. Per germline, CDR1 SEHNR and CDR2 FQNEAQ (reference sequence). CDR3 loop: CASSQDRAGGYGYTF. As DNA, the CDR3 is TGTGCCAGCAGCCAGGACAGGGCCGGCGGCTATGGCTACACCTTC. The full variable domain, with the rest looked up from reference TRBV7-9 and TRBJ1-2, is DTGVSQNPRHKITKRGQNVTFRCDPISEHNRLYWYRQTLGQGPEFLTYFQNEAQLEKSRLLSDRFSAERPKGSFSTLEIQRTEQGDSAMYLCASSQDRAGGYGYTFGSGTRLTVV.

This chain connects TRBV27 to TRBJ2-3; D unresolved. The CDR3 length is 13 residues. Germline V gene lookup returns CDR1 MNHEY and CDR2 SMNVEV (reference sequence). V lost 4 bases and J 4 bases, leaving 9 bases between the germline ends. This chain's CDR3 is CASSSPVSDTQYF. In DNA form, the CDR3 reads TGTGCCAGCAGTTCGCCAGTTTCAGATACGCAGTATTTT.

The rearrangement uses TRBV6-2 or TRBV6-3 and TRBJ2-3; TRBD1 matches at 9 bases. V was clipped by 4 bases and J by 5 bases; unmatched bases: 4. Germline values: CDR1 MNHEY, CDR2 SVGEGT. CDR3 size: 14 residues. The CDR3 bases are TGTGCCAGCAGTTCCGGACAGGGGAAAGATACGCAGTATTTT. Amino acid sequence: CASSSGQGKDTQYF.

V gene TRBV6-2 or TRBV6-3 combines with J gene TRBJ2-5, with D unresolved. The CDR3 covers 12 residues. V was pared by 2 bases and J by 2 bases, with 3 bases between. The germline V gene has CDR1 MNHEY and CDR2 SVGEGT. This CDR3 reads CASSYPQETQYF. CDR3 DNA sequence: TGTGCCAGCAGTTACCCGCAAGAGACCCAGTACTTC.

At least ten counts were recorded for this clone. The chain carries TRBV3-1 (or the pseudogene TRBV3-2) and TRBJ1-2, with 8 bases matching TRBD1. With 1 base clipped from V and 4 bases from J, the junction kept 2 bases outside the gene matches. The germline V gene has CDR1 LGHDT and CDR2 YNNKEL (reference sequence). This CDR3 is built from 14 residues. In nucleotides, the CDR3 is TGTGCCAGCAGCCAAGTAACAGGGGGCTATGGCTACACCTTC. This sequence encodes CASSQVTGGYGYTF.

V usage is TRBV6-5 and J usage is TRBJ2-1; 8 bases agree with TRBD2. CDR1 and CDR2 (germline): MNHEY, SVGAGI. The CDR3 spans 14 residues. J lost 1 base, V lost 6 bases, and 2 bases had no gene match. The CDR3 region has the DNA TGTGCCAGCAGAGGACTAGCTTCCTACAATGAGCAGTTCTTC. Translation: CASRGLASYNEQFF.

This clone has ten or more counts. This rearrangement joins TRBV6-5 to TRBJ1-1, with TRBD1 matching 9 bases. The CDR3 sequence is 14 residues long. Germline V CDR1 and CDR2: MNHEY, SVGAGI. V shed 5 bases, J shed 5 bases, and the junction held 6 bases outside the gene matches. Here the CDR3 DNA reads TGTGCCAGCAGTCCCTGGACAGGGGAAACTGAAGCTTTCTTT. Residues: CASSPWTGETEAFF.

Many counts were recorded for this clone. V is TRBV7-9 and J is TRBJ1-5, with 7 bases lining up with TRBD1. The CDR3 is 15 amino acids. The trim removed 3 bases at V and 5 bases at J, leaving 7 bases unmatched. Germline assignment: CDR1 SEHNR and CDR2 FQNEAQ (reference sequence). CDR3 loop: CASSFTGAGDQPQHF. In DNA, the CDR3 is TGTGCCAGCAGCTTTACAGGGGCCGGGGATCAGCCCCAGCATTTT.

This clone was found a few times. The chain uses TRBV5-1 and TRBJ2-3, with 7 bases that match TRBD1. CDR1 is SGHRS, CDR2 YFSETQ, per germline. The ends lost 4 bases at V and 3 bases at J; junction bases unmatched: 8. CDR3 length: 15 amino acids. CDR3 region: CASSGQGRGTDTQYF. In DNA form, the CDR3 reads TGCGCCAGCAGCGGTCAGGGCAGGGGGACAGATACGCAGTATTTT.

This chain connects TRBV18 to TRBJ2-4; 8 nucleotides match TRBD1. V lost 2 bases and J lost 7; bases outside the gene matches: 7. The V gene's germline CDR1 is KGHSH and CDR2 LQKENI. The CDR3 length is 15 residues. For the CDR3, the DNA is TGTGCCAGCTCACCAGACTTTAACAGGGGGAACATTCAGTACTTC. It translates to CASSPDFNRGNIQYF. Drawing the rest from reference TRBV18 and TRBJ2-4, the complete variable domain is NAGVMQNPRHLVRRRGQEARLRCSPMKGHSHVYWYRQLPEEGLKFMVYLQKENIIDESGMPKERFSAEFPKEGPSILRIQQVVRGDSAAYFCASSPDFNRGNIQYFGAGTRLSVL.

The chain carries TRBV6-5 and TRBJ1-2, with TRBD1 matching 7 bases. J was trimmed by 4 bases and V by 7 bases; bases with no gene match: 9. This CDR3 region has 14 residues. In germline, CDR1 is MNHEY, CDR2 SVGAGI. The CDR3 region has the DNA TGTGCCAGCACACAGGGACAGTCTCGCTATGGCTACACCTTC. Translated, it gives CASTQGQSRYGYTF.

The gene calls are TRBV5-1 and TRBJ1-6; the match to TRBD1 covers 9 bases. V lost 4 bases and J lost 7; bases outside the gene matches: 6. The CDR3 is 15 residues long. The germline gives CDR1 SGHRS, CDR2 YFSETQ. The CDR3 loop reads CASSPQDRGNSPLHF. The CDR3 DNA follows: TGCGCCAGCAGCCCCCAGGACAGGGGCAATTCACCCCTCCACTTT.

The V gene is TRBV5-1, the J gene TRBJ2-3, with 8 positions matching TRBD2. This CDR3 is built from 17 residues. V was clipped by 0 bases and J by 4 bases; unmatched bases: 10. CDR1 is SGHRS, CDR2 YFSETQ, per germline. This chain's CDR3 is CASSLAFGAGEPDTQYF. The CDR3 DNA reads TGCGCCAGCAGCTTGGCCTTTGGAGCGGGAGAACCAGATACGCAGTATTTT.

V and J are TRBV4-1 and TRBJ2-5; tentatively, D is TRBD1 (6 bases). The CDR3 covers 15 residues. With 0 bases removed from V and 1 base from J, the gap between germline ends came to 9 bases. Germline lookup yields CDR1 MGHRA and CDR2 YSYEKL. Written as DNA, the CDR3 is TGCGCCAGCAGCCAAGATGGGACAATCCAAGAGACCCAGTACTTC. Translating it yields CASSQDGTIQETQYF.

The chain joins TRBV5-1 to TRBJ1-3, with D unresolved. Trimming removed 4 bases at V and 3 bases at J, with 14 bases between. Germline CDR1 is SGHRS and CDR2 is YFSETQ. The CDR3 spans 15 residues. In nucleotides, the CDR3 is TGCGCCAGCAGCCCCCTTGGAGTGGATGGAAACACCATATATTTT. Its protein is CASSPLGVDGNTIYF.

The rearrangement links TRBV15 to TRBJ1-5; D remains unclear. V lost 5 bases and J lost 0, with 8 bases in between. The CDR3 has 14 amino acids. The germline V gene encodes CDR1 LNHNV and CDR2 YYDKDF (reference sequence). In nucleotides, the CDR3 is TGTGCCACCAGCCTGTTTAATAGCAATCAGCCCCAGCATTTT. This codes for CATSLFNSNQPQHF.

The chain uses TRBV6-2 or TRBV6-3 and TRBJ1-3, with D possibly TRBD1 on 6 matching bases. Germline V gives CDR1 MNHEY, CDR2 SVGEGT. Trimming removed 6 bases from V and 4 bases from J, with 16 bases in between. There are 15 residues in the CDR3. The CDR3 region has the DNA TGTGCCAGCAGCCCCTACCGGGACACCGGAAACACCATATATTTT. This sequence encodes CASSPYRDTGNTIYF.

In its sample, this clone was seen once. The rearrangement links TRBV7-9 to TRBJ1-2; D is possibly TRBD1 (6 bases). Germline V gene sequence: CDR1 SEHNR, CDR2 FQNEAQ (reference sequence). The V gene lost 4 bases and the J gene lost 4 bases, with 13 bases spanning the gap. This CDR3 has 14 amino acids. The CDR3 spells CASSSSGTIYGYTF. CDR3 nucleotide sequence: TGTGCCAGCAGCTCCTCCGGGACAATCTATGGCTACACCTTC. The entire variable domain, with the rest obtained from reference TRBV7-9 and TRBJ1-2, is as follows: DTGVSQNPRHKITKRGQNVTFRCDPISEHNRLYWYRQTLGQGPEFLTYFQNEAQLEKSRLLSDRFSAERPKGSFSTLEIQRTEQGDSAMYLCASSSSGTIYGYTFGSGTRLTVV.